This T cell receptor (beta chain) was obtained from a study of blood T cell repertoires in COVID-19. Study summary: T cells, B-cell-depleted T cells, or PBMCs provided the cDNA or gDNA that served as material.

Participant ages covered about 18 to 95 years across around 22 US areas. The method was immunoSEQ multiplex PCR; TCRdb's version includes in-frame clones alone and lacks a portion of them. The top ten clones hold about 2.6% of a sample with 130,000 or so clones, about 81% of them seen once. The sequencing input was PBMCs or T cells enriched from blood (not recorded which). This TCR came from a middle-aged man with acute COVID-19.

Here the CDR3 reads CASSPGTAVEVEAFF. CDR3 coding DNA: TGTGCCAGCAGTCCCGGGACAGCGGTAGAGGTTGAAGCTTTCTTT. The rearrangement joins TRBV6-5 to TRBJ1-1, with 7 bases lining up with TRBD1. CDR3 length equals 15 residues. Germline loops: CDR1 MNHEY, CDR2 SVGAGI. Trimming removed 5 bases from V and 7 bases from J; junction bases left unmatched: 13.